The rows below give T cell receptor beta chains drawn from one sample of a study of tumor and adjacent non-tumor tissue in lung cancer. MiXCR, applied by TCRdb to the multiplex PCR reads, yields one record per CDR3 protein. This sample has 90,000 to 110,000 distinct CDR3 sequences, with around 80% found just once. The sequencing sample was made of lung tumor tissue. These TCRs come from a woman between 55 and 75 years old with non-small cell lung cancer. CDR3s include the opening cysteine and the closing phenylalanine or tryptophan. The order of the fields is V gene, clone size, J gene, D gene, CDR3 DNA, CDR3 protein. D genes are given only for firm matches. The size field is filled for only some rows; it gives once, few, many or a size class.

V gene: TRBV20-1
clone size: .
J gene: TRBJ2-6
D gene: .
CDR3 DNA: TGCAGTGCGGGAGGTGGTGAGGCCAACGTCCTGACTTTC
CDR3 protein: CSAGGGEANVLTF

V gene: TRBV29-1
clone size: .
J gene: TRBJ2-1
D gene: .
CDR3 DNA: TGCAGCGTTGTAGAGGGCAGGTCTTCCTACAATGAGCAGTTCTTC
CDR3 protein: CSVVEGRSSYNEQFF

V gene: TRBV28
clone size: .
J gene: TRBJ1-2
D gene: .
CDR3 DNA: TGTGCCAGCGCTACCAACTATGGCTACACCTTC
CDR3 protein: CASATNYGYTF

V gene: TRBV11-3
clone size: .
J gene: TRBJ2-7
D gene: .
CDR3 DNA: TGTGCCAGTAGCTTAGATACGGGAACCTACAAGCAGTATTTC
CDR3 protein: CASSLDTGTYKQYF

V gene: TRBV4-2
clone size: .
J gene: TRBJ2-3
D gene: .
CDR3 DNA: TGTACAAGCAGCCAAATAAGACTAGACGCCACAGATACGCAGTATTTT
CDR3 protein: CTSSQIRLDATDTQYF

V gene: TRBV11-3
clone size: .
J gene: TRBJ2-3
D gene: .
CDR3 DNA: TGTGCCAGCAGCAAACGCGGAACCACAGATACGCAGTATTTT
CDR3 protein: CASSKRGTTDTQYF

V gene: TRBV12-3/TRBV12-4
clone size: .
J gene: TRBJ1-1
D gene: .
CDR3 DNA: TGTGCCAGCGGTTTGAGGAACACAGAAGCTTTCTTT
CDR3 protein: CASGLRNTEAFF

V gene: TRBV20-1
clone size: many
J gene: TRBJ2-7
D gene: .
CDR3 DNA: TGCAGTGCTAGAGATGGGCAGGGGGGGGACGAGCAGTACTTC
CDR3 protein: CSARDGQGGDEQYF

V gene: TRBV6-5
clone size: many
J gene: TRBJ2-7
D gene: TRBD1
CDR3 DNA: TGTGCCAGCAGTTCGCCCCCTACAGGGGTCTACGAGCAGTACTTC
CDR3 protein: CASSSPPTGVYEQYF

V gene: TRBV10-3
clone size: .
J gene: TRBJ2-7
D gene: .
CDR3 DNA: TGTGCCACCAGCGAGCGAGGCCGGGACGACGAGCAGTACTTC
CDR3 protein: CATSERGRDDEQYF